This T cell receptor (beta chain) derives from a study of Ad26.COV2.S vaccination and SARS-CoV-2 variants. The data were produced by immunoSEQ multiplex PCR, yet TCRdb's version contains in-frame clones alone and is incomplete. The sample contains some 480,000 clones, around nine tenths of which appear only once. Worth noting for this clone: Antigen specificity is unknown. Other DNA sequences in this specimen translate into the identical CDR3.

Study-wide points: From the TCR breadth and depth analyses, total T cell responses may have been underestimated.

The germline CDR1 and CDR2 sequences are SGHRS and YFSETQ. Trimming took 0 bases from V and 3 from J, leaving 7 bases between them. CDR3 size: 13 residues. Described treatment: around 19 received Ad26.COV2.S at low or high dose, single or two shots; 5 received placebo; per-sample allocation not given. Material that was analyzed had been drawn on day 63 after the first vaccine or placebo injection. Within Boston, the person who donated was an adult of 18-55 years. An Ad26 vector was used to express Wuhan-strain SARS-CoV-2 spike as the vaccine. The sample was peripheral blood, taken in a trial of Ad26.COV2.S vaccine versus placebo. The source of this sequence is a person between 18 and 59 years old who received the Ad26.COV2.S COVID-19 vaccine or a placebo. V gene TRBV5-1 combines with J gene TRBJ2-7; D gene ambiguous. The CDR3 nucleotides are TGCGCCAGCAGCTTGGTGGGCAGCTACGAGCAGTACTTC. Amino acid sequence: CASSLVGSYEQYF.